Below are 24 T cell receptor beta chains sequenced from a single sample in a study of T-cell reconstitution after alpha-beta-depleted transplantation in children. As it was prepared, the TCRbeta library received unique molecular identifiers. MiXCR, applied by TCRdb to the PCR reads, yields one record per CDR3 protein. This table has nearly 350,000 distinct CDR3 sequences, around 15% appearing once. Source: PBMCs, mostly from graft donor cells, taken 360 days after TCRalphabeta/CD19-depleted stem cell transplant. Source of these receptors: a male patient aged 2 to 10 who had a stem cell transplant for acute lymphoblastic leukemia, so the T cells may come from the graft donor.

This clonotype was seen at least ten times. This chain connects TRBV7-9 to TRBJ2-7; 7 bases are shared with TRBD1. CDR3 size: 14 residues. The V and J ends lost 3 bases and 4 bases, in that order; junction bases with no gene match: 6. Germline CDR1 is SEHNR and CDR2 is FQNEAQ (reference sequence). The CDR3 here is CASSFQTGPYEQYF. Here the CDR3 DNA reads TGTGCCAGCAGCTTCCAGACAGGGCCATACGAGCAGTACTTC.

This CDR3 reads CASSPALEPEQFF. CDR3 in DNA: TGCGCCAGCAGCCCCGCTCTAGAGCCTGAGCAGTTCTTC. The chain couples TRBV4-3 to TRBJ2-1, with D unresolved. V shed 4 bases and J shed 9 bases, with 13 bases lying between them. Germline V CDR1 and CDR2: LGHNA, YSLEER. This CDR3 comprises 13 residues.

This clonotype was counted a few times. CDR3 region: CASSAVGLVTEAFF. CDR3 bases: TGTGCCAGTAGTGCTGTGGGTTTAGTCACTGAAGCTTTCTTT. This sequence joins TRBV19 and TRBJ1-1; D not certain. Germline CDR1 and CDR2: LNHDA and SQIVND (reference sequence). This CDR3 has 14 amino acids. V lost 5 bases to trimming and J lost 4 bases, with 14 bases between them.

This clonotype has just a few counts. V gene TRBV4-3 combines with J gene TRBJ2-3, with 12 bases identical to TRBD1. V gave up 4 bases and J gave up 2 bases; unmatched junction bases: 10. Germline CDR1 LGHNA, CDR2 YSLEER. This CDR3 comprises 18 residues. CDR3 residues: CASSPGTGGRPVTDTQYF. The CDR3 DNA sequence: TGCGCCAGCAGCCCTGGGACAGGGGGCCGTCCAGTCACAGATACGCAGTATTTT.

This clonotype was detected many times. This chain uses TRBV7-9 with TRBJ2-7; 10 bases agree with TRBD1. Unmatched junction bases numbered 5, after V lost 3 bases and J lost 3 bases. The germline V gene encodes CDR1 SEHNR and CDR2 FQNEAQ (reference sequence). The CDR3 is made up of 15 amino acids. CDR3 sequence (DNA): TGTGCCAGCAGCTTGGACAGGGGGGTCCTCTACGAGCAGTACTTC. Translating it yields CASSLDRGVLYEQYF.

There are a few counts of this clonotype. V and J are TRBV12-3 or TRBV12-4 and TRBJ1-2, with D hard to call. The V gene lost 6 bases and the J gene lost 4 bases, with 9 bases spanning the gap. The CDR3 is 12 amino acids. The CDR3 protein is CASRPRFYGYTF. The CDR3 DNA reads TGTGCCAGCAGACCTCGATTCTATGGCTACACCTTC.

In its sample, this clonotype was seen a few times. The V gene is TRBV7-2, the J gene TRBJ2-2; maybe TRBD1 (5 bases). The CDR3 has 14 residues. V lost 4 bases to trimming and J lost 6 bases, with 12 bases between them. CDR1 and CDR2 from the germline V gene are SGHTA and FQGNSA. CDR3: CASSSSGFAGELFF. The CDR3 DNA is TGTGCCAGCAGCTCCTCAGGGTTCGCCGGGGAGCTGTTTTTT.

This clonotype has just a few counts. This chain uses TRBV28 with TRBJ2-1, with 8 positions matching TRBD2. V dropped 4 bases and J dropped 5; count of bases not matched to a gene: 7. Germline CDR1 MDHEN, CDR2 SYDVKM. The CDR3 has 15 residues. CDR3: CASSSAGTSDNEQFF. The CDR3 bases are TGTGCCAGCAGTTCGGCCGGGACTAGTGACAATGAGCAGTTCTTC.

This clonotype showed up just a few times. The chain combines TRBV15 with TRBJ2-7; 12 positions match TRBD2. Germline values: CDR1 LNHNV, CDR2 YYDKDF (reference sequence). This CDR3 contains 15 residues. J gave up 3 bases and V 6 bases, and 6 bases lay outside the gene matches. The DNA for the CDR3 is TGTGCCACCAGGCTAGCGGGAGGGCCGAACTACGAGCAGTACTTC. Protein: CATRLAGGPNYEQYF.

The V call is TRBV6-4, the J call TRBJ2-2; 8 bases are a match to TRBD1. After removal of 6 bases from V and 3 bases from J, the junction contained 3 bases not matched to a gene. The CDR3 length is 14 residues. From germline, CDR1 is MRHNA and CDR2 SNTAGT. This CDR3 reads CASSWTGYTGELFF. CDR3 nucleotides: TGTGCCAGCAGCTGGACAGGGTACACCGGGGAGCTGTTTTTT.

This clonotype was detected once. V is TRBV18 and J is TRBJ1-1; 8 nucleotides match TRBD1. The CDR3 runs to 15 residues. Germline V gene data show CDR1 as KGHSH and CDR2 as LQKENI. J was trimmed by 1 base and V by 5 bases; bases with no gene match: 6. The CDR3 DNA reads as TGTGCCAGCTCAAGTGCGGGACAGGAGAACACTGAAGCTTTCTTT. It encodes CASSSAGQENTEAFF.

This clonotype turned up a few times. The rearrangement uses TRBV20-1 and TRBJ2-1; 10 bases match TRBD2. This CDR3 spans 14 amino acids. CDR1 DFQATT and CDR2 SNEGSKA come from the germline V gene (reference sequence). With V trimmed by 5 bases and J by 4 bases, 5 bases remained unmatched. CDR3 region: CSAPGTSEYNEQFF. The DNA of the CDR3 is TGCAGTGCTCCCGGGACTAGCGAATACAATGAGCAGTTCTTC.

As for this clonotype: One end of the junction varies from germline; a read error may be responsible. The DNA for the CDR3 is TGTGCTAGCAGCTTAAACGGAAAGACTACGCAGTATTTT. Protein product: CASSLNGKTTQYF. The chain combines TRBV7-7 with TRBJ2-3; D gene uncertain. The CDR3 contains 13 residues. Germline CDR1 and CDR2: SSHAT and FNYEAQ (reference sequence).

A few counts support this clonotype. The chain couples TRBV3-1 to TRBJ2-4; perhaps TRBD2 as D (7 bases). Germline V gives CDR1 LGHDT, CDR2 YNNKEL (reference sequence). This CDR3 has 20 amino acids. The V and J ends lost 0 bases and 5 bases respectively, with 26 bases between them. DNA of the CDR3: TGTGCCAGCAGCCAAGAGGGACACCAACTAGCGAGCGGGATACAAAACATTCAGTACTTC. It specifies CASSQEGHQLASGIQNIQYF.

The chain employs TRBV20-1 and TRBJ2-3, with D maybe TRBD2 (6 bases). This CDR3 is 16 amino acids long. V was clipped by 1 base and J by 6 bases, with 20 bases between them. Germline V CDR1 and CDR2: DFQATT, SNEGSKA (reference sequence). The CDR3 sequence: CSARGGLEVGLDTQYF. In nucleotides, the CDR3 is TGCAGTGCTAGAGGGGGACTCGAGGTCGGCCTGGATACGCAGTATTTT.

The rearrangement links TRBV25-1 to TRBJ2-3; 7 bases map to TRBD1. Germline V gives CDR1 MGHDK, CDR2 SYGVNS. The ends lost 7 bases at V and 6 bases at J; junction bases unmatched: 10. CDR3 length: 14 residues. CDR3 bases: TGTGCCAGCACGACAGGGTCCCAGGGGGATACGCAGTATTTT. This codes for CASTTGSQGDTQYF.

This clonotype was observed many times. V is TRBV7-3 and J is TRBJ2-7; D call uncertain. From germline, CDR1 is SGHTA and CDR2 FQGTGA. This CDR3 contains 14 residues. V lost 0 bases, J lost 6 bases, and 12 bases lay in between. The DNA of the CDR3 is TGTGCCAGCAGCTTAACTGGTGGACCTTTCGAGCAGTACTTC. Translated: CASSLTGGPFEQYF.

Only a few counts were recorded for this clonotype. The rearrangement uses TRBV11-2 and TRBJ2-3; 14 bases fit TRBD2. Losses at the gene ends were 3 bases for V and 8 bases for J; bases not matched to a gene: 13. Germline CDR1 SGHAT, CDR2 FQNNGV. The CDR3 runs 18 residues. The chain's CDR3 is CASSFRTRGLAGGSTQYF. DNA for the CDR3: TGTGCCAGCAGCTTTCGAACTAGAGGACTAGCGGGAGGCAGTACGCAGTATTTT.

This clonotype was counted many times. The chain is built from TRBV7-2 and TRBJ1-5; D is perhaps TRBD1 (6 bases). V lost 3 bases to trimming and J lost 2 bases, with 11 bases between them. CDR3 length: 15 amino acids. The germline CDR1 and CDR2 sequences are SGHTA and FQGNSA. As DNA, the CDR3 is TGTGCCAGCAGCTTCGCAGGGGTGGGCAATCAGCCCCAGCATTTT. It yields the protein CASSFAGVGNQPQHF.

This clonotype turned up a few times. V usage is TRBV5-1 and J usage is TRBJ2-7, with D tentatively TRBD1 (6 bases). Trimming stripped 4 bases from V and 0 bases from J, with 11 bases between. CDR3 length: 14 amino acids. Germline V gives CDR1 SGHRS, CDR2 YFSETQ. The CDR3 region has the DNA TGCGCCAGCAGCCACAGGGAGAGCTCCTACGAGCAGTACTTC. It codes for CASSHRESSYEQYF.

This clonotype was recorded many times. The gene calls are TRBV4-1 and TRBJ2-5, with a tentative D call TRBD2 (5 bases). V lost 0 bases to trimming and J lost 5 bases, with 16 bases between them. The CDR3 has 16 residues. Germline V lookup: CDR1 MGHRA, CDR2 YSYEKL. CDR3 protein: CASSQDPSEVMETQYF. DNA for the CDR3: TGCGCCAGCAGCCAAGACCCTTCGGAGGTGATGGAGACCCAGTACTTC.

The CDR3 reads CATSPGDPSPGDTQYF. In DNA, the CDR3 is TGTGCCACCTCTCCAGGGGACCCCTCGCCCGGGGATACGCAGTATTTT. The rearrangement links TRBV12-3 or TRBV12-4 to TRBJ2-3; perhaps TRBD1 as D (6 bases). The CDR3 sequence is 16 residues long. With 10 bases removed from V and 6 bases from J, the gap between germline ends came to 26 bases.

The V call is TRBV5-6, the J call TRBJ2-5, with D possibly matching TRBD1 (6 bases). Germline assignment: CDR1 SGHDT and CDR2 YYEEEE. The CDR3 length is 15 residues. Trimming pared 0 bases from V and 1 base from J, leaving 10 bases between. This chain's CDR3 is CASSLAQDSQETQYF. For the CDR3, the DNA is TGTGCCAGCAGCTTGGCTCAGGACAGCCAAGAGACCCAGTACTTC.

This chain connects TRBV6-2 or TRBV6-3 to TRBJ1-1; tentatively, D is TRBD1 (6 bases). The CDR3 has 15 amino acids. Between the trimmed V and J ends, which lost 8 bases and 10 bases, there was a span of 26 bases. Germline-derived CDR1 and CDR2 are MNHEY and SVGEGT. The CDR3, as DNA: TGTGCCAGCTCGCACCTCCGGGACATTGGAATGGGAGCTTTCTTT. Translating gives CASSHLRDIGMGAFF.